The 22 T cell receptor beta chains reported below all come from one sample, sequenced in a study of CD8+CD57+ T cells in acquired aplastic anemia. Genomic DNA, serving as template, underwent TCR beta VDJ and CDR3 profiling. TCRdb itself ran the reads through MiXCR, one entry per CDR3 protein. This sample has approximately 190,000 distinct CDR3 sequences; around 45% occur once, and the top ten carry around 9.7%. Before being chosen for sequencing, patients had shown CD8+CD57+ cell expansion by flow cytometry. Material: sorted CD4+, CD8+, or CD8+CD57+ T cells (not recorded which) from PBMCs. All receptors come from a human donor with aplastic anemia.

This clonotype has at least ten counts. The J gene is TRBJ2-1, the V gene TRBV20-1; D is unresolved. Per the germline V gene, CDR1 is DFQATT and CDR2 is SNEGSKA (reference sequence). The CDR3 runs to 11 residues. Trimming took 7 bases from V and 9 from J, leaving 13 bases between them. CDR3 DNA: TGCAGTGGTGGGCCCTTAGGTGAGCAGTTCTTC. Translating gives CSGGPLGEQFF.

The V gene is TRBV5-1, the J gene TRBJ1-6; 7 bases match TRBD1. The CDR3 contains 13 residues. The germline V gene has CDR1 SGHRS and CDR2 YFSETQ. J was trimmed by 9 bases and V by 3 bases; bases with no gene match: 3. DNA for the CDR3: TGCGCCAGCAGCTCGGGACAGAGTTCACCCCTCCACTTT. Translation: CASSSGQSSPLHF.

This clonotype was seen only a few times. The rearrangement links TRBV24-1 to TRBJ2-3, with no clear D. This CDR3 region has 13 residues. Germline V lookup: CDR1 KGHDR, CDR2 SFDVKD. With 3 bases removed from V and 5 bases from J, the gap between germline ends came to 8 bases. CDR3 sequence: CATSDVDGDTQYF. Written as DNA, the CDR3 is TGTGCCACCAGTGATGTGGATGGAGATACGCAGTATTTT.

This clonotype occurred many times. This chain links TRBV20-1 with TRBJ1-5; tentative D call: TRBD1 (6 bases). Germline V gene data show CDR1 as DFQATT and CDR2 as SNEGSKA (reference sequence). Trimming stripped 6 bases from V and 0 bases from J, with 12 bases between. The CDR3 runs to 14 residues. The CDR3 loop reads CSASKQGSNQPQHF. CDR3 nucleotide sequence: TGCAGTGCAAGTAAACAGGGTAGCAATCAGCCCCAGCATTTT.

This clonotype was seen ten or more times. This chain uses TRBV12-5 with TRBJ2-5; D remains ambiguous. CDR1 and CDR2 (germline): LGHNT, FRNRAP. CDR3 length equals 13 residues. V shed 5 bases and J shed 5 bases, with 12 bases lying between them. The CDR3 sequence: CASGIGSGETQYF. The CDR3 region has the DNA TGTGCTAGTGGTATTGGGTCCGGGGAGACCCAGTACTTC.

This clonotype was observed at least ten times. This chain joins TRBV20-1 and TRBJ1-5, with 7 nucleotides matching TRBD1. V was pared by 4 bases and J by 4 bases, with 10 bases of the junction left unmatched. CDR1 is DFQATT, CDR2 SNEGSKA, per germline (reference sequence). The CDR3 consists of 15 residues. The CDR3 nucleotides read TGCAGTGCTAATTCTTACAGGGGTAAGAATCAGCCCCAGCATTTT. This sequence encodes CSANSYRGKNQPQHF.

This clonotype was counted ten times or more. The J gene is TRBJ2-1, the V gene TRBV5-1; 11 bases align to TRBD2. With 4 bases clipped from V and 13 bases from J, the junction kept 7 bases outside the gene matches. CDR3 length equals 13 residues. Germline values: CDR1 SGHRS, CDR2 YFSETQ. DNA for the CDR3: TGCGCCAGCAGCCAGGAGGGACTAGCGGACCAGTTCTTC. Encoded protein: CASSQEGLADQFF.

This clonotype has just one count. The CDR3 ends on some other residue instead of the conserved phenylalanine or tryptophan, so this is likely a read error. This chain connects TRBV29-1 to TRBJ2-3; 10 nucleotides line up with TRBD2. Germline-derived CDR1 and CDR2 are SQVTM and ANQGSEA. This CDR3 comprises 14 residues. V gave up 3 bases and J gave up 5 bases; unmatched junction bases: 5. CDR3 DNA: TGCAGCGTTGACTCGCTAGCGGGAGAAGATACGCAGTATTCT. Amino acids: CSVDSLAGEDTQYS.

The chain links TRBV10-1 to TRBJ1-1, with D unresolved. CDR1 WNHNN and CDR2 SYGVQD come from the germline V gene (reference sequence). Trimming left V 3 bases short and J 1 base short, with 6 bases between. The CDR3 loop spans 13 amino acids. CDR3 amino acids: CASSDAGNTEAFF. In DNA form, the CDR3 reads TGCGCCAGCAGTGATGCAGGGAACACTGAAGCTTTCTTT.

V gene TRBV7-8 combines with J gene TRBJ2-7, with D unclear. V shed 2 bases and J shed 0 bases, with 5 bases lying between them. Germline V lookup: CDR1 SGHVS, CDR2 FQNEAQ. The length of the CDR3 is 13 residues. CDR3 region: CASSLLVSYEQYF. The CDR3 nucleotides are TGTGCCAGCAGCTTACTAGTCTCCTACGAGCAGTACTTC.

This chain joins TRBV19 and TRBJ2-7; 9 bases agree with TRBD1. The V segment lost 4 bases and the J segment 5 bases; nucleotides outside the gene matches: 6. Germline CDR1 reads LNHDA; CDR2 reads SQIVND (reference sequence). This CDR3 region has 14 residues. Written as DNA, the CDR3 is TGTGCCAGTAGTACCGGGACAGGGTTCAACGAGCAGTACTTC. This gives the protein CASSTGTGFNEQYF.

The chain couples TRBV7-9 to TRBJ2-7; TRBD1 is a possible D gene (6 bases). V was clipped by 4 bases and J by 7 bases, with 20 bases between them. There are 15 residues in the CDR3. Germline V gives CDR1 SEHNR, CDR2 FQNEAQ (reference sequence). The CDR3 protein is CASSSTGTSFWEQYF. In DNA, the CDR3 is TGTGCCAGCAGCTCCACAGGGACCTCCTTCTGGGAGCAGTACTTC.

This clonotype was counted at least ten times. The rearrangement joins TRBV24-1 to TRBJ1-2; no reliable D call. The ends were cut back, 3 bases at V and 11 bases at J, with 18 bases in the middle. Germline V CDR1 and CDR2: KGHDR, SFDVKD. The CDR3 length is 14 residues. CDR3 sequence (DNA): TGTGCCACCAGTGATACCGATGACCACAAGAAATACACCTTC. Translating gives CATSDTDDHKKYTF.

This clonotype was counted many times. The chain uses TRBV6-1 and TRBJ1-3; D ambiguous. V was pared by 5 bases and J by 8 bases, with 16 bases between. CDR1 MNHNS and CDR2 SASEGT come from the germline V gene. This CDR3 comprises 14 residues. CDR3 nucleotide sequence: TGTGCCAGCAGTCATCAGATCCCCGGAGACACCATATATTTT. This encodes CASSHQIPGDTIYF.

This chain uses TRBV7-9 with TRBJ1-2; D perhaps matches TRBD1 (6 bases). Between the trimmed V and J ends, which lost 5 bases and 7 bases, there was a span of 20 bases. Per germline, CDR1 SEHNR and CDR2 FQNEAQ (reference sequence). The CDR3 contains 15 residues. In DNA form, the CDR3 reads TGTGCCAGCAGCCCGACACAGGGTGTCGGAAGTGGCTACACCTTC. As protein: CASSPTQGVGSGYTF.

The rearrangement links TRBV25-1 to TRBJ1-6; D gene ambiguous. This CDR3 is 13 amino acids long. Germline V gives CDR1 MGHDK, CDR2 SYGVNS. Trimming cost V 1 base and J 8 bases, with 6 bases left between them. CDR3 bases: TGTGCCAGCAGTGAATCTTGGGATTCACCCCTCCACTTT. The encoded protein is CASSESWDSPLHF.

Turning to this clonotype: One end of the junction fails to match germline, which may point to a read error. The V gene is TRBV7-2, the J gene TRBJ1-2; D may be TRBD1 (5 bases). The length of the CDR3 is 13 residues. The germline CDR1 and CDR2 sequences are SGHTA and FQGNSA. The DNA for the CDR3 is TGTGCCAGCAGCGAGGGCAGGGTCTATGGCTACATCTTC. It translates to CASSEGRVYGYIF.

This chain connects TRBV20-1 to TRBJ2-7; D is perhaps TRBD1 (6 bases). The CDR3 contains 14 residues. Germline V gene lookup returns CDR1 DFQATT and CDR2 SNEGSKA (reference sequence). The V gene lost 5 bases and the J gene lost 0 bases, with 14 bases spanning the gap. Here the CDR3 reads CSAWDTQSSYEQYF. The CDR3 nucleotides read TGCAGTGCTTGGGACACCCAAAGCTCCTACGAGCAGTACTTC.

A remark on this clonotype: Given a much more abundant clone one base away, this may be a read error. The CDR3: CASHKILGGETQHF. The CDR3 bases are TGTGCCAGCCACAAGATCCTAGGGGGAGAGACCCAGCACTTC. The chain is built from TRBV6-4 and TRBJ2-5, with D possibly being TRBD1 (6 bases). Per germline, CDR1 MRHNA and CDR2 SNTAGT. CDR3 length equals 14 residues.

This clonotype has just a few counts. CDR3 in amino acids: CSASRGRTEAFF. Here the CDR3 DNA reads TGCAGTGCTAGCCGGGGGAGGACTGAAGCTTTCTTT. The rearrangement joins TRBV20-1 to TRBJ1-1; maybe TRBD1 (5 bases). V lost 3 bases, J lost 5 bases, and 10 bases lay in between. CDR1 is DFQATT and CDR2 is SNEGSKA in the germline V gene (reference sequence). CDR3 length equals 12 residues.

This sequence joins TRBV7-9 and TRBJ2-5, with D perhaps TRBD1 or TRBD2 (5 bases each). There are 15 residues in the CDR3. Trimming removed 5 bases from V and 5 bases from J, with 18 bases in between. Germline CDR1 reads SEHNR; CDR2 reads FQNEAQ (reference sequence). The CDR3 protein is CASSPRRQGSETQYF. CDR3 nucleotide sequence: TGTGCCAGCAGCCCCCGGAGGCAGGGAAGTGAGACCCAGTACTTC.

In its sample, this clonotype was seen many times. This chain uses TRBV9 with TRBJ1-2, with D unclear. CDR1 is SGDLS, CDR2 YYNGEE, per germline. The CDR3 runs 14 residues. Trimming pared 4 bases from V and 6 bases from J, leaving 16 bases between. The CDR3 protein is CASSPQSVRNGYTF. Written as DNA, the CDR3 is TGTGCCAGCAGCCCTCAATCGGTTAGGAATGGCTACACCTTC.